One and the same sample provided the 11 T cell receptor beta chains below, sequenced in a study of T cells in localized non-small cell lung cancer. The method was immunoSEQ multiplex PCR; TCRdb's version includes in-frame clones alone and lacks a portion of them. The table has 2,000 to 2,500 clones, around 25% seen once; the top ten hold approximately 6%. This sample comprised lung tumor tissue, obtained before any cancer treatment. All receptors derive from a woman aged 40-75 years with stage III lung adenocarcinoma.

This clone appeared a few times. The V call is TRBV6-8, the J call TRBJ2-7, with D tentatively TRBD2 (5 bases). CDR3 size: 12 residues. CDR1 MNHGY and CDR2 SAAAGT come from the germline V gene. The germline V and J ends were trimmed by 2 bases and 9 bases, with 11 bases remaining between them. The DNA of the CDR3 is TGTGCCAGCAGTTACCATCACCGGGGGCAGTACTTC. The encoded protein is CASSYHHRGQYF.

The chain uses TRBV5-1 and TRBJ1-1; 9 bases line up with TRBD1. CDR1 and CDR2 from the germline V gene are SGHRS and YFSETQ. The V and J ends lost 4 bases and 2 bases, in that order; junction bases with no gene match: 6. The CDR3 totals 15 residues. The DNA for the CDR3 is TGCGCCAGCAGCCCCCGGACAGGGGCTAACACTGAAGCTTTCTTT. Translation gives CASSPRTGANTEAFF.

The chain combines TRBV28 with TRBJ2-2, with 9 bases lining up with TRBD1. The V gene's germline CDR1 is MDHEN and CDR2 SYDVKM. V shed 5 bases, J shed 5 bases, and the junction held 9 bases outside the gene matches. The CDR3 contains 16 residues. DNA for the CDR3: TGTGCCAGCAGTCCTCCCAACAGGGGGCGGACCGGGGAGCTGTTTTTT. It encodes CASSPPNRGRTGELFF.

This clone appeared a few times. The chain uses TRBV6-8 and TRBJ2-4; 8 bases map to TRBD2. Unmatched junction bases numbered 14, after V lost 2 bases and J lost 5 bases. Germline V gene lookup returns CDR1 MNHGY and CDR2 SAAAGT. The CDR3 is made up of 18 amino acids. DNA of the CDR3: TGTGCCAGCAGTTACCACTCGGGCCCGGGGGGGGCTCAAAACATTCAGTACTTC. Translated: CASSYHSGPGGAQNIQYF.

This clone appeared a few times. V and J are TRBV30 and TRBJ1-4; D is unclear. CDR3 length equals 13 residues. V lost 1 base, J lost 8 bases, and 11 bases lay in between. Germline CDR1 reads GTSNPN; CDR2 reads SVGIG (reference sequence). For the CDR3, the DNA is TGTGCCTGGAGTGGTGGTAATGAAGAAAAACTGTTTTTT. This translates into CAWSGGNEEKLFF. Full variable domain (missing parts from reference TRBV30 and TRBJ1-4): SQTIHQWPATLVQPVGSPLSLECTVEGTSNPNLYWYRQAAGRGLQLLFYSVGIGQISSEVPQNLSASRPQDRQFILSSKKLLLSDSGFYLCAWSGGNEEKLFFGSGTQLSVL.

V gene TRBV11-3 combines with J gene TRBJ2-6; D is perhaps TRBD1 (6 bases). The CDR3 consists of 16 residues. Deletions cut 2 bases from V and 2 bases from J, with 10 bases between. Germline CDR1 reads SGHNT; CDR2 reads YENEEA. CDR3 nucleotide sequence: TGTGCCAGCAGCTTAATCCCAGGGGCTGGGGCCAACGTCCTGACTTTC. Protein: CASSLIPGAGANVLTF.

By sample fraction, this clone is medium-sized. J is TRBJ1-1 and V is TRBV9; perhaps TRBD1 as D (6 bases). Trimming removed 4 bases from V and 1 base from J, with 14 bases in between. The length of the CDR3 is 15 residues. Germline loops: CDR1 SGDLS, CDR2 YYNGEE. The CDR3 DNA sequence: TGTGCCAGCAGCTCTTGGGACACTCCGAACACTGAAGCTTTCTTT. Its protein product is CASSSWDTPNTEAFF.

This clone was picked up a small number of times. This chain connects TRBV4-1 to TRBJ1-4; D is undetermined. In germline, CDR1 is MGHRA, CDR2 YSYEKL. The CDR3 sequence is 13 residues long. V was trimmed by 5 bases and J by 5 bases, leaving 9 bases between them. This CDR3 is CASSLVWNEKLFF. DNA of the CDR3: TGCGCCAGCAGCTTGGTCTGGAATGAAAAACTGTTTTTT.

By sample share, this clone is medium-sized. The chain recombines TRBV11-3 with TRBJ1-1; 10 bases align to TRBD1. The CDR3 is made up of 14 amino acids. J gave up 5 bases and V 5 bases, and 5 bases lay outside the gene matches. The germline CDR1 and CDR2 sequences are SGHNT and YENEEA. For the CDR3, the DNA is TGTGCCAGCAGCCGCCGGGACAGGGGTACTGAAGCTTTCTTT. Translation: CASSRRDRGTEAFF.

The rearrangement joins TRBV29-1 to TRBJ1-3; D is unresolved. Germline lookup yields CDR1 SQVTM and CDR2 ANQGSEA. The CDR3 has 13 residues. V was clipped by 5 bases and J by 4 bases, with 12 bases between them. The CDR3 coding sequence is TGCAGCGTTACCCCCGTAGAAGGAAACACCATATATTTT. This codes for CSVTPVEGNTIYF.

The V call is TRBV28, the J call TRBJ2-7; TRBD2 aligns across 11 bases. The CDR3 consists of 15 residues. V lost 6 bases to trimming and J lost 2 bases; unmatched junction nucleotides: 6. The germline gives CDR1 MDHEN, CDR2 SYDVKM. DNA for the CDR3: TGTGCCAGCAGGACGCTTAGCGGGAGGGCCTACGAGCAGTACTTC. The encoded protein is CASRTLSGRAYEQYF.